These 8 T cell receptor beta chains came from one sample sequenced in a study of blood T cell repertoires in COVID-19. This table comes from immunoSEQ multiplex PCR, and its TCRdb copy is limited to in-frame clones, with some not included. This sample has some 150,000 clones; 85% to 90% occur once, and the top ten carry 8.2%. Sequencing was carried out using peripheral blood. The receptors were sampled from a woman aged 55-70 years with acute or convalescent COVID-19.

The chain has TRBV27 and TRBJ2-7, with 10 bases lining up with TRBD2. The CDR3 spans 15 residues. The junction had 5 bases not matched to a gene; V was cut back by 6 bases and J by 0 bases. Germline V lookup: CDR1 MNHEY, CDR2 SMNVEV (reference sequence). In DNA form, the CDR3 reads TGTGCCAGCAGCTGGACTAGCGGATTCTCCTACGAGCAGTACTTC. Translated: CASSWTSGFSYEQYF.

The chain couples TRBV29-1 to TRBJ1-5; 7 nucleotides agree with TRBD1. Per the germline V gene, CDR1 is SQVTM and CDR2 is ANQGSEA. Trimming cost V 7 bases and J 2 bases; bases outside gene matches: 11. The CDR3 runs to 15 residues. CDR3 in amino acids: CSGPTGYKGNQPQHF. Written as DNA, the CDR3 is TGCAGCGGTCCGACAGGGTATAAAGGCAATCAGCCCCAGCATTTT.

The V and J genes are TRBV5-4 and TRBJ2-7, with 7 bases aligning to TRBD1. V dropped 4 bases and J dropped 4; count of bases not matched to a gene: 5. CDR3 length: 13 residues. Looked up from germline, CDR1 is SGHNT and CDR2 is YYREEE (reference sequence). This CDR3 is CASSLQGFYEQYF. In DNA form, the CDR3 reads TGTGCCAGCAGCCTACAGGGGTTTTACGAGCAGTACTTC.

The chain joins TRBV9 to TRBJ2-3; 9 bases match TRBD2. Germline V CDR1 and CDR2: SGDLS, YYNGEE. V trimming: 0 bases; J trimming: 6 bases; junction bases outside the gene matches: 8. This CDR3 has 16 residues. The CDR3 spells CASSVGRRGGADTQYF. In DNA, the CDR3 is TGTGCCAGCAGCGTAGGCCGGCGGGGGGGCGCCGATACGCAGTATTTT.

The chain combines TRBV6-5 with TRBJ2-1, with 7 bases fitting TRBD2. With 0 bases clipped from V and 9 bases from J, the junction kept 5 bases outside the gene matches. The CDR3 totals 14 residues. Germline V CDR1 and CDR2: MNHEY, SVGAGI. The chain's CDR3 is CASSYSKRDGEQFF. CDR3 nucleotide sequence: TGTGCCAGCAGTTACTCGAAGCGGGACGGTGAGCAGTTCTTC.

The chain links TRBV30 to TRBJ1-6; D uncertain. CDR1 GTSNPN and CDR2 SVGIG come from the germline V gene (reference sequence). Trimming pared 3 bases from V and 0 bases from J, leaving 15 bases between. The CDR3 runs 17 residues. CDR3 DNA: TGTGCCTGGAGCCCTATAGACTCCAGCTCCTATAATTCACCCCTCCACTTT. This encodes CAWSPIDSSSYNSPLHF.

This clone showed up just a few times. The chain carries TRBV30 and TRBJ2-7, with TRBD1 identical over 9 bases. Germline-derived CDR1 and CDR2 are GTSNPN and SVGIG (reference sequence). The CDR3 consists of 13 residues. V was clipped by 3 bases and J by 6 bases; unmatched bases: 6. The CDR3 bases are TGTGCCTGGAGCCGGGACAGGGCTCGCGAGCAGTACTTC. This sequence encodes CAWSRDRAREQYF.

CDR3 sequence reads: CASSYSIARAQETQYF. CDR3 bases: TGTGCCAGCAGTTACTCGATAGCCAGGGCCCAAGAGACCCAGTACTTC. The V and J genes are TRBV6-5 and TRBJ2-5, with D maybe TRBD1 (5 bases). The CDR3 totals 16 residues. V was shortened by 0 bases and J by 1 base, with 12 bases between the two germline ends. Germline V gene data show CDR1 as MNHEY and CDR2 as SVGAGI.